This passage covers 31 T cell receptor beta chains from one sample sequenced in a study of cytomegalovirus exposure and HLA in healthy donors. Data came from immunoSEQ multiplex PCR; TCRdb stores just in-frame clones and leaves some out. The data contain about 120,000 clones, roughly 90% of them singletons. The sample comprised PBMCs. Receptors were obtained from a woman in her twenties or thirties in good health and CMV-seropositive.

Worth noting for this clone: The germline gene is not matched at one end of the junction; a read error may be the cause. V is TRBV10-3 and J is TRBJ2-5; TRBD2 aligns across 11 bases. This CDR3 contains 17 residues. CDR1 ENHRY and CDR2 SYGVKD come from the germline V gene. CDR3 residues: CAISVSPGLAEQETQYF. CDR3 DNA sequence: TGTGCCATTAGTGTGTCACCGGGACTAGCGGAACAAGAGACCCAGTACTTC.

This clone was detected a few times. CDR3 DNA sequence: TGTGCCAGCTCACCCCGGAGCGGGAGCGGGTCCTCCTACGAGCAGTACTTC. This gives the protein CASSPRSGSGSSYEQYF. The chain uses TRBV18 and TRBJ2-7; TRBD2 agrees at 8 bases. The V gene end was trimmed by 3 bases and the J gene end by 0 bases; junction bases not matched to a gene: 10. CDR1 and CDR2 (germline): KGHSH, LQKENI. This CDR3 is 17 amino acids long.

This chain uses TRBV27 with TRBJ1-2; 7 positions match TRBD1. Germline CDR1 reads MNHEY; CDR2 reads SMNVEV (reference sequence). The CDR3 is 15 amino acids. V shed 5 bases and J 1 base; nucleotides not matched to a gene: 7. The CDR3 DNA follows: TGTGCCAGCAGTCCAGGGACAGATGGTAACTATGGCTACACCTTC. Its protein is CASSPGTDGNYGYTF.

This clone appeared a single time. Other nucleotide sequences from this sample produce the same CDR3. This sequence joins TRBV29-1 and TRBJ2-4; TRBD1 matches 9 bases. Looked up from germline, CDR1 is SQVTM and CDR2 is ANQGSEA. The CDR3 is made up of 13 amino acids. Trimming took 6 bases from V and 3 from J; bases not matched to a gene: 3. CDR3 residues: CSVTGGGKNIQYF. CDR3 nucleotide sequence: TGCAGCGTGACAGGGGGAGGCAAAAACATTCAGTACTTC.

This chain joins TRBV5-1 and TRBJ1-3; D gene uncertain. The CDR3 is 16 amino acids. Trimming stripped 1 base from V and 0 bases from J, with 11 bases between. The V gene's germline CDR1 is SGHRS and CDR2 YFSETQ. The CDR3 bases are TGCGCCAGCAGCTTGAGCGGCCTTGGCTCTGGAAACACCATATATTTT. Translated, it gives CASSLSGLGSGNTIYF. The whole variable domain, remainder taken from reference TRBV5-1 and TRBJ1-3, is KAGVTQTPRYLIKTRGQQVTLSCSPISGHRSVSWYQQTPGQGLQFLFEYFSETQRNKGNFPGRFSGRQFSNSRSEMNVSTLELGDSALYLCASSLSGLGSGNTIYFGEGSWLTVV.

This clone appeared once. The chain is built from TRBV27 and TRBJ2-3, with TRBD1 identical over 7 bases. CDR3 length: 15 amino acids. J gave up 0 bases and V 8 bases, and 8 bases lay outside the gene matches. CDR1 and CDR2 (germline): MNHEY, SMNVEV (reference sequence). CDR3 bases: TGTGCCAGCGCACCGACAGGGAGTAGCACAGATACGCAGTATTTT. As protein: CASAPTGSSTDTQYF.

The chain carries TRBV11-2 and TRBJ2-1; 8 bases are shared with TRBD2. CDR1 is SGHAT, CDR2 FQNNGV, per germline. The V gene end was trimmed by 4 bases and the J gene end by 4 bases; junction bases not matched to a gene: 6. CDR3 length: 15 residues. The CDR3: CASSSTGGRYNEQFF. The CDR3 DNA sequence: TGTGCCAGCAGCTCCACGGGAGGGAGATACAATGAGCAGTTCTTC.

The rearrangement joins TRBV2 to TRBJ2-5; D is perhaps TRBD2 (6 bases). This CDR3 spans 15 amino acids. The germline V gene encodes CDR1 SNHLY and CDR2 FYNNEI. V lost 5 bases and J lost 2, with 15 bases in between. CDR3 coding DNA: TGTGCCAGCAGTTACTGGGGCGGGGCTCAAGAGACCCAGTACTTC. Translating it yields CASSYWGGAQETQYF.

The rearrangement links TRBV28 to TRBJ1-2; the match to TRBD1 covers 9 bases. V trimming: 5 bases; J trimming: 8 bases; junction bases outside the gene matches: 9. The CDR3 totals 14 residues. Germline loops: CDR1 MDHEN, CDR2 SYDVKM. In nucleotides, the CDR3 is TGTGCCAGCAGTCTACTCACAGGGGGCCACGGCTACACCTTC. Its protein is CASSLLTGGHGYTF.

J is TRBJ2-2 and V is TRBV4-2; the match to TRBD2 covers 9 bases. This CDR3 region has 16 residues. After removal of 0 bases from V and 6 bases from J, the junction contained 5 bases not matched to a gene. Per germline, CDR1 LGHNA and CDR2 YNFKEQ. The CDR3 is CASSQDGGRAAGELFF. CDR3 in DNA: TGTGCCAGCAGCCAAGATGGCGGGAGGGCCGCCGGGGAGCTGTTTTTT.

This clone was seen only once. The CDR3 is CASSEEGRYGYTF. CDR3 bases: TGTGCCAGCAGTGAGGAGGGACGATATGGCTACACCTTC. The chain has TRBV2 and TRBJ1-2, with a weak D call TRBD1 (5 bases). The CDR3 contains 13 residues. Trimming removed 3 bases from V and 5 bases from J, with 10 bases in between. Per the germline V gene, CDR1 is SNHLY and CDR2 is FYNNEI.

V usage is TRBV19 and J usage is TRBJ2-2, with no clear D. The CDR3 has 12 residues. Germline lookup yields CDR1 LNHDA and CDR2 SQIVND (reference sequence). V dropped 3 bases and J dropped 8 bases, with 7 bases sitting between them. DNA of the CDR3: TGTGCCAGTAGTATGGCTTCTGGGGAGCTGTTTTTT. This sequence encodes CASSMASGELFF.

This chain links TRBV2 with TRBJ2-5; TRBD1 agrees at 9 bases. Trimming cost V 4 bases and J 9 bases; bases outside gene matches: 9. Germline CDR1 reads SNHLY; CDR2 reads FYNNEI. The CDR3 runs 14 residues. The CDR3 bases are TGTGCCAGCAGTGCCGGGACAGGGTATCAGGCCCAGTACTTC. Its protein is CASSAGTGYQAQYF.

On this clone: One junction end does not reproduce the germline sequence, and a read error may be involved. V and J are TRBV27 and TRBJ1-4; TRBD1 matches 10 bases. This CDR3 has 17 residues. CDR1 MNHEY and CDR2 SMNVEV come from the germline V gene (reference sequence). CDR3 sequence reads: CASSVSRDRGPNEKLFF. Written as DNA, the CDR3 is TGTGCCAGCAGTGTATCCCGGGACAGGGGTCCCAATGAAAAACTGTTTTTT.

The chain employs TRBV4-1 and TRBJ2-1; D is undetermined. V was shortened by 1 base and J by 4 bases, with 17 bases between the two germline ends. The CDR3 has 17 amino acids. Germline V gene sequence: CDR1 MGHRA, CDR2 YSYEKL. Written as DNA, the CDR3 is TGCGCCAGCAGCCAAGGATCCGGGTCCAAGGTGTACAATGAGCAGTTCTTC. Translating it yields CASSQGSGSKVYNEQFF.

About this clone itself: The sample contains more than one DNA sequence encoding this CDR3. This sequence joins TRBV9 and TRBJ1-5; D unclear. V lost 4 bases and J lost 2, with 13 bases in between. The CDR3 is 15 residues long. The germline V gene has CDR1 SGDLS and CDR2 YYNGEE. CDR3 nucleotide sequence: TGTGCCAGCAGCCGCACCGGAGGAGGCAATCAGCCCCAGCATTTT. This encodes CASSRTGGGNQPQHF.

The chain recombines TRBV7-3 with TRBJ2-2; the D gene is possibly TRBD2 (5 bases). The V end was cut by 5 bases, the J end by 7 bases, with 11 bases between. Germline lookup yields CDR1 SGHTA and CDR2 FQGTGA. The CDR3 runs to 13 residues. CDR3 loop: CASSPLGIGELFF. CDR3 nucleotides: TGTGCCAGCAGCCCTCTCGGGATCGGGGAGCTGTTTTTT.

CDR3 bases: TGTGCCAGCAGCGGAGGTTTGAATGAGCAGTTCTTC. Its translation: CASSGGLNEQFF. V and J are TRBV2 and TRBJ2-1, with a tentative D call TRBD2 (5 bases). The CDR3 extends over 12 amino acids. Germline V gene lookup returns CDR1 SNHLY and CDR2 FYNNEI. Trimming shortened V by 6 bases and J by 7 bases, and 10 bases separated the two germline ends.

This chain links TRBV29-1 with TRBJ2-7; 10 positions agree with TRBD1. Germline V gene sequence: CDR1 SQVTM, CDR2 ANQGSEA. J was trimmed by 0 bases and V by 0 bases; bases with no gene match: 5. The CDR3 totals 16 residues. For the CDR3, the DNA is TGCAGCGTTGAAGAACTCAGGACAGGGGGCTCCTACGAGCAGTACTTC. Amino acid sequence: CSVEELRTGGSYEQYF.

The J gene is TRBJ2-1, the V gene TRBV6-5; the D gene is possibly TRBD2 (5 bases). The length of the CDR3 is 12 residues. Trimming removed 8 bases from V and 4 bases from J, with 9 bases in between. CDR1 is MNHEY and CDR2 is SVGAGI in the germline V gene. CDR3 DNA sequence: TGTGCCAGCGGGAGTCCGTACAATGAGCAGTTCTTC. It is translated as CASGSPYNEQFF.

In its sample, this clone was seen a few times. V gene TRBV4-1 combines with J gene TRBJ1-6, with a tentative D call TRBD1 (5 bases). Germline values: CDR1 MGHRA, CDR2 YSYEKL. With 0 bases removed from V and 5 bases from J, the gap between germline ends came to 14 bases. The CDR3 covers 17 residues. In nucleotides, the CDR3 is TGCGCCAGCAGCCAAGACTCGGGCGGACACGATAATTCACCCCTCCACTTT. Residues: CASSQDSGGHDNSPLHF.

J is TRBJ2-3 and V is TRBV2, with 14 bases identical to TRBD2. Germline values: CDR1 SNHLY, CDR2 FYNNEI. The CDR3 is made up of 18 amino acids. J lost 1 base, V lost 4 bases, and 7 bases had no gene match. This CDR3 reads CASSGPGTSGGRTDTQYF. The DNA for the CDR3 is TGTGCCAGCAGTGGACCCGGGACTAGCGGGGGCCGCACAGATACGCAGTATTTT.

CDR3 residues: CASTGGSYEQYF. For the CDR3, the DNA is TGTGCCAGCACGGGAGGAAGCTACGAGCAGTACTTC. This chain uses TRBV11-2 with TRBJ2-7; 7 bases are shared with TRBD2. CDR1 and CDR2 from the germline V gene are SGHAT and FQNNGV. J was trimmed by 3 bases and V by 7 bases; bases with no gene match: 3. The CDR3 spans 12 residues.

This chain joins TRBV7-9 and TRBJ1-3; TRBD1 agrees at 7 bases. The CDR3 length is 16 residues. Germline V lookup: CDR1 SEHNR, CDR2 FQNEAQ (reference sequence). The junction had 9 bases not matched to a gene; V was cut back by 4 bases and J by 3 bases. The CDR3 reads CASSSRTGARGNTIYF. In DNA, the CDR3 is TGTGCCAGCAGCTCGAGAACAGGGGCGCGTGGAAACACCATATATTTT.

Here the CDR3 reads CASSYDRATANYGYTF. In nucleotides, the CDR3 is TGTGCCAGCAGTTACGACAGGGCGACAGCTAACTATGGCTACACCTTC. This chain joins TRBV6-5 and TRBJ1-2; 7 bases line up with TRBD1. This CDR3 has 16 residues. The V segment lost 2 bases and the J segment 0 bases; nucleotides outside the gene matches: 6. The germline gives CDR1 MNHEY, CDR2 SVGAGI.

This chain joins TRBV5-6 and TRBJ2-5, with 14 bases aligning to TRBD2. Looked up from germline, CDR1 is SGHDT and CDR2 is YYEEEE. The junction had 6 bases not matched to a gene; V was cut back by 4 bases and J by 4 bases. The CDR3 totals 16 residues. The CDR3 is CASSQGLAGALETQYF. In DNA form, the CDR3 reads TGTGCCAGCAGCCAGGGACTAGCGGGAGCGTTAGAGACCCAGTACTTC. The full variable domain, in which reference TRBV5-6 and TRBJ2-5 provide the parts outside the CDR3, is DAGVTQSPTHLIKTRGQQVTLRCSPKSGHDTVSWYQQALGQGPQFIFQYYEEEERQRGNFPDRFSGHQFPNYSSELNVNALLLGDSALYLCASSQGLAGALETQYFGPGTRLLVL.

This clone was observed a few times. The J gene is TRBJ1-5, the V gene TRBV14; TRBD1 is a possible D gene (6 bases). Germline-derived CDR1 and CDR2 are SGHDN and FVKESK. V dropped 5 bases and J dropped 9 bases, with 14 bases sitting between them. CDR3 size: 13 residues. The CDR3, as DNA: TGTGCCAGCAGCGGGACAAACAGGTGGCCCCAGCATTTT. As protein: CASSGTNRWPQHF.

The gene calls are TRBV4-2 and TRBJ2-6; D remains ambiguous. Germline values: CDR1 LGHNA, CDR2 YNFKEQ. V shed 1 base and J shed 2 bases, with 6 bases lying between them. The CDR3 is 15 residues long. CDR3 sequence reads: CASSQVRAGANVLTF. Here the CDR3 DNA reads TGTGCCAGCAGCCAAGTCCGGGCTGGGGCCAACGTCCTGACTTTC.

This sequence joins TRBV13 and TRBJ2-5; TRBD2 matches 9 bases. Germline CDR1 PRHDT, CDR2 FYEKMQ (reference sequence). With 5 bases clipped from V and 4 bases from J, the junction kept 11 bases outside the gene matches. There are 16 residues in the CDR3. The CDR3 coding sequence is TGTGCCAGCAGCCGGAGCGGCGGGGGGGTATTAGAGACCCAGTACTTC. It specifies CASSRSGGGVLETQYF.

J is TRBJ2-3 and V is TRBV27; D possibly corresponds to TRBD1 (5 bases). The V end was cut by 1 base, the J end by 0 bases, with 5 bases between. CDR3 length equals 14 residues. Germline CDR1 reads MNHEY; CDR2 reads SMNVEV (reference sequence). CDR3 bases: TGTGCCAGCAGTTTATGGGGCAGCACAGATACGCAGTATTTT. Translated: CASSLWGSTDTQYF.

This sequence joins TRBV7-2 and TRBJ1-2; 7 bases map to TRBD1. J was trimmed by 5 bases and V by 5 bases; bases with no gene match: 11. CDR3 size: 15 residues. Germline CDR1 and CDR2: SGHTA and FQGNSA. The CDR3 is CASSADRARGYGYTF. The DNA of the CDR3 is TGTGCCAGCAGCGCTGACAGGGCGCGAGGATATGGCTACACCTTC.